This T cell receptor beta chain was documented in a study of patients and donors after allogeneic stem cell transplantation. Trimming removed 0 bases at V and 1 base at J, with 7 bases between. Germline V lookup: CDR1 MGHRA, CDR2 YSYEKL. The CDR3 covers 15 residues. TCRdb itself ran the RT-PCR reads through MiXCR, one entry per CDR3 protein. The top ten hold 5% to 6.5% of the sample, which has 900,000 to 1,000,000 distinct CDR3 sequences, 15% to 20% seen once. This clonotype has a count of ten or more. This clonotype was obtained from a human donor who was either an allogeneic HSCT recipient or a stem cell or donor lymphocyte infusion donor (not recorded which). It is not recorded whose cells these are; they may come from a transplant donor. Sequencing was done on a sample of blood, either unsorted or a sorted T cell fraction (not recorded which). J is TRBJ1-5 and V is TRBV4-1; a weak D match, TRBD1 (5 bases). The CDR3 sequence is CASSQDGASNQPQHF. The CDR3 coding sequence is TGCGCCAGCAGCCAAGATGGGGCCAGCAATCAGCCCCAGCATTTT.